This entry lists 7 T cell receptor beta chains sequenced from one sample in a study of T cell responses to AZD1222 COVID-19 vaccine. The method was immunoSEQ multiplex PCR; TCRdb's version includes in-frame clones alone and lacks a portion of them. In the table there are approximately 52,000 clones, 87% of which are singletons. The source was peripheral blood, collected 28 days after the second AZD1222 dose. The receptor set was obtained from an adult who received the AZD1222 COVID-19 vaccine.

This chain joins TRBV29-1 and TRBJ2-3; D unresolved. Germline V gene sequence: CDR1 SQVTM, CDR2 ANQGSEA. V gave up 2 bases and J gave up 2 bases, with 8 bases separating them. The CDR3 covers 13 residues. CDR3 residues: CSVELTYTDTQYF. In nucleotides, the CDR3 is TGCAGCGTTGAACTAACATACACAGATACGCAGTATTTT.

The chain carries TRBV28 and TRBJ1-5; D possibly corresponds to TRBD1 (5 bases). There are 15 residues in the CDR3. CDR1 and CDR2 from the germline V gene are MDHEN and SYDVKM. V was clipped by 6 bases and J by 7 bases, with 19 bases between them. DNA for the CDR3: TGTGCCAGCAGCCCAAGAGGACGGGGGGGACAGCCCCAGCATTTT. Its translation is CASSPRGRGGQPQHF.

The rearrangement joins TRBV28 to TRBJ2-5; 9 bases fit TRBD2. This CDR3 has 14 residues. Trimming took 7 bases from V and 5 from J; bases not matched to a gene: 8. Germline CDR1 is MDHEN and CDR2 is SYDVKM. The CDR3 protein is CASTSSGSVETQYF. For the CDR3, the DNA is TGTGCCAGCACGAGTAGCGGGAGCGTTGAGACCCAGTACTTC.

The V gene is TRBV7-9, the J gene TRBJ2-1, with 12 bases matching TRBD2. This CDR3 is built from 16 residues. V was pared by 2 bases and J by 7 bases, with 6 bases of the junction left unmatched. Germline CDR1 SEHNR, CDR2 FQNEAQ (reference sequence). The CDR3 here is CASSLPLAGGTNEQFF. In DNA, the CDR3 is TGTGCCAGCAGCTTACCCCTAGCGGGGGGGACGAATGAGCAGTTCTTC.

With respect to this clone: A junction boundary mismatches the germline segment, possibly from a read error. The chain uses TRBV3-1 (or the pseudogene TRBV3-2) and TRBJ2-7; D not resolved. Germline CDR1 and CDR2: LGHDT and YNNKEL (reference sequence). This CDR3 has 12 amino acids. Written as DNA, the CDR3 is TGTGCCAGCAACCAAGAACCCTACGAGCAGTACTTC. Encoded protein: CASNQEPYEQYF.

V gene TRBV5-4 combines with J gene TRBJ2-3; perhaps TRBD1 as D (7 bases). The CDR3 sequence is 13 residues long. Germline V lookup: CDR1 SGHNT, CDR2 YYREEE (reference sequence). Trimming took off 1 base at V and 6 bases at J, with 9 bases between the two ends. The CDR3 DNA is TGTGCCAGCAGCTTGCAGGGGGGTGATACGCAGTATTTT. It codes for CASSLQGGDTQYF.

The CDR3 spells CASSPTSGIATYSEQFF. CDR3 DNA: TGTGCCAGTAGTCCGACTAGCGGGATAGCTACCTACTCTGAGCAGTTCTTC. The chain employs TRBV19 and TRBJ2-1; TRBD2 matches at 11 bases. The germline CDR1 and CDR2 sequences are LNHDA and SQIVND (reference sequence). V lost 5 bases to trimming and J lost 9 bases; unmatched junction nucleotides: 15. The CDR3 is 17 residues long.